These 10 T cell receptor beta chains were all obtained from the same sample, sequenced in a study of blood T cell repertoires in COVID-19. The method was immunoSEQ multiplex PCR; TCRdb's version includes in-frame clones alone and lacks a portion of them. This table has 57,000 or so clones, approximately 80% appearing once. The sample taken for sequencing was peripheral blood. These receptors were obtained from a woman older than 75 with active or convalescent COVID-19.

The V gene is TRBV25-1, the J gene TRBJ1-1; the D gene is possibly TRBD1 (6 bases). The V gene's germline CDR1 is MGHDK and CDR2 SYGVNS. Trimming took 4 bases from V and 4 from J, leaving 10 bases between them. The CDR3 consists of 13 residues. The CDR3 nucleotides read TGTGCCAGCAGTGCTCAGGGGTTCACTGAAGCTTTCTTT. Encoded protein: CASSAQGFTEAFF.

This clone has more than one count but fewer than ten. The genes are TRBV5-1 and TRBJ2-3; D possibly corresponds to TRBD1 (5 bases). This CDR3 region has 16 residues. V was clipped by 4 bases and J by 4 bases, with 19 bases between them. Germline assignment: CDR1 SGHRS and CDR2 YFSETQ. CDR3 nucleotide sequence: TGCGCCAGCAGCCCCGGCGGTGGTAGGGGTGCAGATACGCAGTATTTT. Residues: CASSPGGGRGADTQYF. Looking up the rest from reference TRBV5-1 and TRBJ2-3 gives the full variable domain: KAGVTQTPRYLIKTRGQQVTLSCSPISGHRSVSWYQQTPGQGLQFLFEYFSETQRNKGNFPGRFSGRQFSNSRSEMNVSTLELGDSALYLCASSPGGGRGADTQYFGPGTRLTVL.

J is TRBJ1-5 and V is TRBV19; D remains unclear. Germline V gives CDR1 LNHDA, CDR2 SQIVND (reference sequence). V lost 2 bases and J 3 bases, leaving 5 bases between the germline ends. The CDR3 runs 13 residues. The CDR3: CASSIRDNQPQHF. Written as DNA, the CDR3 is TGTGCCAGTAGTATAAGAGACAATCAGCCCCAGCATTTT.

This chain links TRBV10-3 with TRBJ2-1, with 13 nucleotides matching TRBD2. Per the germline V gene, CDR1 is ENHRY and CDR2 is SYGVKD. This CDR3 is built from 18 residues. V trimming: 8 bases; J trimming: 4 bases; junction bases outside the gene matches: 14. The CDR3, as DNA: TGTGCCATCTCGAGCCTAGGACTAGCGGGGGCCGTATACAATGAGCAGTTCTTC. It specifies CAISSLGLAGAVYNEQFF.

The genes are TRBV5-4 and TRBJ2-1, with 11 bases that match TRBD2. Trimming cost V 6 bases and J 4 bases; bases outside gene matches: 3. This CDR3 is 14 amino acids long. Germline CDR1 SGHNT, CDR2 YYREEE (reference sequence). The CDR3: CASNPSGGYNEQFF. DNA for the CDR3: TGTGCCAGCAACCCTAGCGGGGGGTACAATGAGCAGTTCTTC. Drawing the rest from reference TRBV5-4 and TRBJ2-1, the complete variable domain is ETGVTQSPTHLIKTRGQQVTLRCSSQSGHNTVSWYQQALGQGPQFIFQYYREEENGRGNFPPRFSGLQFPNYSSELNVNALELDDSALYLCASNPSGGYNEQFFGPGTRLTVL.

The genes are TRBV3-1 (or the pseudogene TRBV3-2) and TRBJ1-5, with 8 bases identical to TRBD1. V lost 5 bases, J lost 4 bases, and 4 bases stayed unmatched. The CDR3 totals 14 residues. CDR1 and CDR2 from the germline V gene are LGHDT and YNNKEL (reference sequence). The DNA of the CDR3 is TGTGCCAGCAGCTCACGACAGGGGAATCAGCCCCAGCATTTT. It translates to CASSSRQGNQPQHF.

In this sample, this clone turned up a few times. This sequence joins TRBV15 and TRBJ2-1; 15 bases are shared with TRBD2. The CDR3 sequence is 17 residues long. V lost 4 bases to trimming and J lost 5 bases; unmatched junction nucleotides: 6. CDR1 is LNHNV and CDR2 is YYDKDF in the germline V gene (reference sequence). The DNA of the CDR3 is TGTGCCACCAGCACTGGGACTAGCGGGGGGCCACACAATGAGCAGTTCTTC. It encodes CATSTGTSGGPHNEQFF.

The chain uses TRBV30 and TRBJ1-3; D ambiguous. CDR3 size: 12 residues. CDR1 and CDR2 from the germline V gene are GTSNPN and SVGIG (reference sequence). Trimming took off 4 bases at V and 0 bases at J, with 4 bases between the two ends. In nucleotides, the CDR3 is TGTGCCTGGAAGAGCTCTGGAAACACCATATATTTT. It yields the protein CAWKSSGNTIYF. The full variable domain, its missing parts supplied by reference TRBV30 and TRBJ1-3, is SQTIHQWPATLVQPVGSPLSLECTVEGTSNPNLYWYRQAAGRGLQLLFYSVGIGQISSEVPQNLSASRPQDRQFILSSKKLLLSDSGFYLCAWKSSGNTIYFGEGSWLTVV.

V is TRBV7-9 and J is TRBJ1-6, with 7 bases that match TRBD1. The germline CDR1 and CDR2 sequences are SEHNR and FQNEAQ (reference sequence). The CDR3 sequence is 17 residues long. The J segment lost 6 bases and the V segment lost 3 bases, leaving 11 bases of the junction unmatched. CDR3 amino acids: CASSFISMGTVNSPLHF. In nucleotides, the CDR3 is TGTGCCAGCAGCTTCATCTCGATGGGGACAGTTAATTCACCCCTCCACTTT.

The chain joins TRBV5-1 to TRBJ2-3, with 8 bases fitting TRBD2. CDR1 SGHRS and CDR2 YFSETQ come from the germline V gene. Germline trimming cut 3 bases from V and 1 base from J; bases unmatched to any gene: 4. The CDR3 covers 15 residues. The CDR3 region is CASSSGGYGTDTQYF. The CDR3 DNA reads as TGCGCCAGCAGCTCGGGGGGGTACGGCACAGATACGCAGTATTTT.